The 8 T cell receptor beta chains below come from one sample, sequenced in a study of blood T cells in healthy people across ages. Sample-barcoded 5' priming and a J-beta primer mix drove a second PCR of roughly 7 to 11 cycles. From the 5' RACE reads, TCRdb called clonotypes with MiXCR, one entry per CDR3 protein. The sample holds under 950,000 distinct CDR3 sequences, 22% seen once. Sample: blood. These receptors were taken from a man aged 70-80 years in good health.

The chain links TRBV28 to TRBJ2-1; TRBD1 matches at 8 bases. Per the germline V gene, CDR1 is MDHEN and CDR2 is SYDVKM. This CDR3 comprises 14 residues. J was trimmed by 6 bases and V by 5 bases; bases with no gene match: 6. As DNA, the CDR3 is TGTGCCAGCAGTAACAGGGGGTCCCCCAATGAGCAGTTCTTC. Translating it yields CASSNRGSPNEQFF.

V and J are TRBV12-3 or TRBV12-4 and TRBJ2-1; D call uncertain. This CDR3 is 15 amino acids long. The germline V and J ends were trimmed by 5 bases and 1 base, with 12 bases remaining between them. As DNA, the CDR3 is TGTGCCAGCAGTCGCCACACCGGATCCTACAATGAGCAGTTCTTC. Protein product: CASSRHTGSYNEQFF.

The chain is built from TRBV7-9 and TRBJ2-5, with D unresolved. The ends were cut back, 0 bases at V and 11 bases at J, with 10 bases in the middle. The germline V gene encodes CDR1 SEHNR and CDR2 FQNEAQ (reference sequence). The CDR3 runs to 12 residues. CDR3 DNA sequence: TGTGCCAGCAGCTTAGCGCCTCAAGAGCAGTACTTC. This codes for CASSLAPQEQYF.

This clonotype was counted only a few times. CDR3 residues: CASSFSPYGYTF. CDR3 coding DNA: TGTGCCAGCAGTTTTAGCCCCTATGGCTACACCTTC. The gene calls are TRBV12-3 or TRBV12-4 and TRBJ1-2; D is undetermined. The ends were cut back, 3 bases at V and 4 bases at J, with 6 bases in the middle. The CDR3 has 12 amino acids.

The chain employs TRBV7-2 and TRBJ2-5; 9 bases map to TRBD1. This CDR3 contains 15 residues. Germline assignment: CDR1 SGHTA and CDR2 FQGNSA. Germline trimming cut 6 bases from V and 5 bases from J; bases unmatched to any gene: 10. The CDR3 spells CASSQQGALGETQYF. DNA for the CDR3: TGTGCCAGCAGTCAACAGGGGGCGCTTGGGGAGACCCAGTACTTC.

CDR3 in amino acids: CASSALASGGSTDTQYF. CDR3 in DNA: TGCGCCAGCAGCGCCCTGGCTAGCGGGGGAAGCACAGATACGCAGTATTTT. V and J are TRBV5-1 and TRBJ2-3; TRBD2 matches at 10 bases. Per the germline V gene, CDR1 is SGHRS and CDR2 is YFSETQ. Trimming cost V 4 bases and J 0 bases; bases outside gene matches: 8. This CDR3 has 17 residues. Variable domain in full (rest from reference TRBV5-1 and TRBJ2-3): KAGVTQTPRYLIKTRGQQVTLSCSPISGHRSVSWYQQTPGQGLQFLFEYFSETQRNKGNFPGRFSGRQFSNSRSEMNVSTLELGDSALYLCASSALASGGSTDTQYFGPGTRLTVL.

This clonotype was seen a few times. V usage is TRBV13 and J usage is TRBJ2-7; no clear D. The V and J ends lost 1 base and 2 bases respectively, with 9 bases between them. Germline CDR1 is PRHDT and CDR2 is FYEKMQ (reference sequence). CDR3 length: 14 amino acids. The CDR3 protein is CASSLVSSTYEQYF. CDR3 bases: TGTGCCAGCAGCTTAGTAAGCAGTACCTACGAGCAGTACTTC.

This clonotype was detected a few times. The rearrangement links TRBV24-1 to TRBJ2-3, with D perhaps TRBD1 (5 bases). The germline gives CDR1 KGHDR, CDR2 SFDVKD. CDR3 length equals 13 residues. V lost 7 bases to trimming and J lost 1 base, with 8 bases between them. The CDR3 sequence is CATRGLGTDTQYF. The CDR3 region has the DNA TGTGCCACCAGGGGGCTCGGCACAGATACGCAGTATTTT.